This passage covers 4 T cell receptor beta chains from one sample sequenced in a study of OX40 agonist ivuxolimab in advanced cancers. Data came from immunoSEQ multiplex PCR; TCRdb stores just in-frame clones and leaves some out. Among roughly 100,000 clones listed, around 90% were seen once. Sequenced material: CD4+ or CD8+ T cells sorted from blood, taken in a trial of the OX40 agonist ivuxolimab. Source of these receptors: an adult with an advanced solid tumor such as melanoma, head and neck, liver or kidney cancer.

V gene TRBV29-1 combines with J gene TRBJ2-3; TRBD1 matches 10 bases. V shed 5 bases, J shed 3 bases, and the junction held 5 bases outside the gene matches. CDR1 and CDR2 from the germline V gene are SQVTM and ANQGSEA. The CDR3 extends over 14 amino acids. CDR3 DNA: TGCAGCGTTTCGGACAGGGGGGCGACAGATACGCAGTATTTT. Its protein product is CSVSDRGATDTQYF.

This clone was recorded a few times. This chain links TRBV29-1 with TRBJ2-5, with D tentatively TRBD2 (6 bases). Between the trimmed V and J ends, which lost 7 bases and 4 bases, there was a span of 16 bases. This CDR3 has 13 amino acids. Germline V gene sequence: CDR1 SQVTM, CDR2 ANQGSEA. The CDR3 sequence is CSAGQGGRETQYF. For the CDR3, the DNA is TGCAGCGCAGGACAAGGAGGGAGAGAGACCCAGTACTTC.

The chain couples TRBV5-4 to TRBJ2-5, with TRBD2 matching over 8 bases. CDR1 is SGHNT, CDR2 YYREEE, per germline (reference sequence). The CDR3 is 16 residues long. V lost 4 bases, J lost 2 bases, and 10 bases stayed unmatched. The CDR3 DNA sequence: TGTGCCAGCAGCCCTGGCGGGACTAGGGATCAAGAGACCCAGTACTTC. Translation gives CASSPGGTRDQETQYF.

The V call is TRBV11-3, the J call TRBJ2-3, with D possibly TRBD1 on 6 matching bases. The germline CDR1 and CDR2 sequences are SGHNT and YENEEA. The V gene lost 5 bases and the J gene lost 3 bases, with 12 bases spanning the gap. This CDR3 has 14 amino acids. CDR3 region: CASSPPTGTDTQYF. The CDR3 nucleotides read TGTGCCAGCAGCCCCCCGACAGGTACAGATACGCAGTATTTT.